Shown below are 14 T cell receptor beta chains from a single sample sequenced in a study of shared clonotypes between healthy human individuals. Some clones are missing from TCRdb's copy, which holds only in-frame ones; the method was immunoSEQ multiplex PCR. The sample includes over 75,000 clones, almost 70% of them seen just once. Sequenced: memory CD8+ T cells sorted from blood. Documented subset: CD45RO+ cells pooled with CCR7-negative TemRA cells. The receptors stem from a man aged 25 to 40 in good health.

The chain carries TRBV5-1 and TRBJ2-7; the match to TRBD2 covers 9 bases. Germline trimming cut 4 bases from V and 0 bases from J; bases unmatched to any gene: 8. The CDR3 consists of 16 residues. The germline CDR1 and CDR2 sequences are SGHRS and YFSETQ. The CDR3 DNA is TGCGCCAGCAGCCTCCGAGGTAGCGGGAGCTCCTACGAGCAGTACTTC. It specifies CASSLRGSGSSYEQYF.

The gene calls are TRBV27 and TRBJ2-7, with D perhaps assigned TRBD1 or TRBD2 (5 bases each). The germline V gene has CDR1 MNHEY and CDR2 SMNVEV (reference sequence). There are 15 residues in the CDR3. V was pared by 4 bases and J by 0 bases, with 13 bases between. CDR3 bases: TGTGCCAGCAGTTCCCTCCGGGACGGCTCCTACGAGCAGTACTTC. Its translation: CASSSLRDGSYEQYF.

The chain couples TRBV28 to TRBJ1-2; the D is unclear. Trimming left V 6 bases short and J 13 bases short, with 21 bases between. The length of the CDR3 is 13 residues. From germline, CDR1 is MDHEN and CDR2 SYDVKM. CDR3 in amino acids: CASRERSEGSRTF. The CDR3, as DNA: TGTGCCAGCAGGGAGCGGTCCGAAGGGAGTCGCACCTTC.

V usage is TRBV5-1 and J usage is TRBJ2-1; D possibly corresponds to TRBD2 (5 bases). V gave up 2 bases and J gave up 9 bases, with 12 bases separating them. Germline V gene sequence: CDR1 SGHRS, CDR2 YFSETQ. This CDR3 comprises 13 residues. As DNA, the CDR3 is TGCGCCAGCAGCTTACCAGAACTAGGTGAGCAGTTCTTC. Encoded protein: CASSLPELGEQFF.

The J gene is TRBJ2-2, the V gene TRBV7-9; the D is unclear. The V end lost 5 bases, the J end lost 7 bases, and 8 bases lay between the germline ends. The V gene's germline CDR1 is SEHNR and CDR2 FQNEAQ (reference sequence). The CDR3 has 12 residues. The CDR3 sequence is CASSLWDGELFF. Here the CDR3 DNA reads TGTGCCAGCAGCCTGTGGGACGGGGAGCTGTTTTTT.

This chain uses TRBV5-1 with TRBJ2-7; 12 bases match TRBD2. V shed 5 bases and J 5 bases; nucleotides not matched to a gene: 5. The length of the CDR3 is 14 residues. In germline, CDR1 is SGHRS, CDR2 YFSETQ. CDR3 sequence (DNA): TGCGCCAGCAGGGAGCGACTAGCGGGAGACGAGCAGTACTTC. Translating it yields CASRERLAGDEQYF.

This chain links TRBV10-2 with TRBJ2-7; D is unclear. Germline-derived CDR1 and CDR2 are WSHSY and SAAADI. The CDR3 sequence is 14 residues long. The ends were cut back, 3 bases at V and 0 bases at J, with 9 bases in the middle. CDR3 nucleotide sequence: TGCGCCAGCAGTGATGTCACGGACTCCTACGAGCAGTACTTC. Amino acids: CASSDVTDSYEQYF.

V is TRBV19 and J is TRBJ2-1, with 10 bases identical to TRBD2. CDR3 size: 14 residues. The V gene's germline CDR1 is LNHDA and CDR2 SQIVND (reference sequence). V was pared by 5 bases and J by 5 bases, with 3 bases of the junction left unmatched. CDR3 DNA sequence: TGTGCCAGTAGTGTCCTAGCGGGAGACAATGAGCAGTTCTTC. Translating gives CASSVLAGDNEQFF. Full variable domain (rest looked up from reference TRBV19 and TRBJ2-1): DGGITQSPKYLFRKEGQNVTLSCEQNLNHDAMYWYRQDPGQGLRLIYYSQIVNDFQKGDIAEGYSVSREKKESFPLTVTSAQKNPTAFYLCASSVLAGDNEQFFGPGTRLTVL.

The chain joins TRBV29-1 to TRBJ2-3, with 7 bases that match TRBD1. Germline assignment: CDR1 SQVTM and CDR2 ANQGSEA. Trimming removed 6 bases from V and 2 bases from J; junction bases left unmatched: 11. The CDR3 spans 15 residues. CDR3: CSVAQGISHTDTQYF. The CDR3 DNA is TGCAGCGTAGCACAGGGGATTAGTCACACAGATACGCAGTATTTT.

This clone was recorded a few times. This chain connects TRBV18 to TRBJ2-5; TRBD2 matches at 7 bases. Per the germline V gene, CDR1 is KGHSH and CDR2 is LQKENI. The V and J ends lost 5 bases and 5 bases, in that order; junction bases with no gene match: 5. The CDR3 is 13 residues long. The CDR3 is CASSAGAGETQYF. In nucleotides, the CDR3 is TGTGCCAGCTCAGCGGGAGCGGGGGAGACCCAGTACTTC.

The rearrangement uses TRBV19 and TRBJ2-7, with D unclear. The length of the CDR3 is 15 residues. V lost 6 bases and J 1 base, leaving 16 bases between the germline ends. Germline V lookup: CDR1 LNHDA, CDR2 SQIVND (reference sequence). This CDR3 is CASRLRTQESYEQYF. For the CDR3, the DNA is TGTGCCAGTAGGCTTCGGACCCAAGAATCCTACGAGCAGTACTTC.

This chain connects TRBV5-6 to TRBJ1-4; perhaps TRBD1 as D (5 bases). The V gene lost 4 bases and the J gene lost 1 base, with 11 bases spanning the gap. This CDR3 has 15 amino acids. Germline-derived CDR1 and CDR2 are SGHDT and YYEEEE. CDR3 bases: TGTGCCAGCAGCATAGCAGGGAGAACTAATGAAAAACTGTTTTTT. As protein: CASSIAGRTNEKLFF. Drawing the rest from reference TRBV5-6 and TRBJ1-4, the complete variable domain is DAGVTQSPTHLIKTRGQQVTLRCSPKSGHDTVSWYQQALGQGPQFIFQYYEEEERQRGNFPDRFSGHQFPNYSSELNVNALLLGDSALYLCASSIAGRTNEKLFFGSGTQLSVL.

This chain connects TRBV6-5 to TRBJ2-1; 12 bases align to TRBD2. The V gene's germline CDR1 is MNHEY and CDR2 SVGAGI. V dropped 5 bases and J dropped 8; count of bases not matched to a gene: 4. There are 14 residues in the CDR3. The CDR3 reads CASSPTSGSDEQFF. The CDR3 nucleotides read TGTGCCAGCAGTCCGACTAGCGGGAGCGATGAGCAGTTCTTC.

The chain has TRBV23-1 and TRBJ2-7; 12 bases are a match to TRBD1. TRBV23-1 is given ORF status, its function remaining uncertain. Trimming at V came to 4 bases and at J to 4 bases, leaving 17 bases not matched to a gene. This CDR3 is built from 19 residues. The CDR3 region is CASSPSDICPGQGAYEQYF. CDR3 coding DNA: TGCGCCAGCAGTCCATCCGATATTTGTCCGGGACAGGGGGCTTACGAGCAGTACTTC.